This T cell receptor beta chain was observed in a study of blood T cell repertoires in COVID-19. Overall study context: PBMCs, B-cell-depleted T cells, or T cells provided the cDNA or gDNA that made up the material.

Original methodology: Using reference gene primer amplification, nucleated cell counts were estimated. Assay: immunoSEQ multiplex PCR; the TCRdb copy retains only in-frame clones and omits some. V and J calls and clone size are given by that table; D and trimming were obtained from the DNA. The data show 250,000 or so clones, with about 80% seen just once and 1.9% held by the top ten. V dropped 3 bases and J dropped 0 bases, with 15 bases sitting between them. Germline assignment: CDR1 SGHKS and CDR2 YYEKEE (reference sequence). The CDR3 totals 16 residues. The sequence was collected from a woman aged 80 or older with acute or convalescent COVID-19. The source material was peripheral blood. This chain uses TRBV5-5 with TRBJ1-1; a possible D gene is TRBD1 (6 bases). The CDR3 nucleotides read TGTGCCAGCAGCTCAGGACCCTGGGGGCTGAACACTGAAGCTTTCTTT. This gives the protein CASSSGPWGLNTEAFF.